A single sample is the source of the 20 T cell receptor beta chains below, sequenced in a study of Ad26.COV2.S vaccination and SARS-CoV-2 variants. Libraries were prepared by immunoSEQ multiplex PCR; TCRdb keeps only in-frame clonotypes and omits some of them. This sample has around 100,000 clones; about 78% occur once, and the top ten carry 17%. The sequenced sample was peripheral blood, obtained after recovery from COVID-19. These receptors were taken from a human donor who had recovered from COVID-19.

CDR3 sequence reads: CASSPQASPLHF. CDR3 nucleotide sequence: TGTGCCAGCAGTCCACAGGCTTCACCCCTCCACTTT. This chain connects TRBV28 to TRBJ1-6, with D possibly being TRBD1 (5 bases). Deletions cut 5 bases from V and 9 bases from J, with 8 bases between. The CDR3 runs to 12 residues. Looked up from germline, CDR1 is MDHEN and CDR2 is SYDVKM.

The genes are TRBV10-3 and TRBJ2-3; TRBD2 aligns across 8 bases. In germline, CDR1 is ENHRY, CDR2 SYGVKD. V was clipped by 6 bases and J by 3 bases; unmatched bases: 8. The CDR3 has 15 residues. CDR3: CAIRARGAQTDTQYF. The CDR3 region has the DNA TGTGCCATCAGGGCGCGGGGGGCCCAAACAGATACGCAGTATTTT.

The sample holds one count of this clone. The CDR3 DNA reads TGTGCCAGCAGCGGTGGAGGGCCGGTCTCCGGGGAGCTGTTTTTT. This sequence encodes CASSGGGPVSGELFF. The chain has TRBV9 and TRBJ2-2; D may be TRBD2 (6 bases). Germline CDR1 and CDR2: SGDLS and YYNGEE. The ends were cut back, 3 bases at V and 6 bases at J, with 15 bases in the middle. There are 15 residues in the CDR3.

The chain has TRBV11-2 and TRBJ2-2; D gene ambiguous. The germline CDR1 and CDR2 sequences are SGHAT and FQNNGV. Between the trimmed V and J ends, which lost 4 bases and 7 bases, there was a span of 13 bases. CDR3 length: 14 residues. CDR3 region: CASSSTRAGGELFF. The CDR3 DNA reads as TGTGCCAGCAGCTCCACCCGGGCAGGCGGGGAGCTGTTTTTT.

The rearrangement joins TRBV5-4 to TRBJ2-5; D remains unclear. Germline V gives CDR1 SGHNT, CDR2 YYREEE (reference sequence). Between the trimmed V and J ends, which lost 2 bases and 2 bases, there was a span of 10 bases. The CDR3 runs 14 residues. The CDR3 DNA is TGTGCCAGCAGCTTCACCGAGTTACAAGAGACCCAGTACTTC. Translating gives CASSFTELQETQYF.

The chain employs TRBV7-6 and TRBJ2-2, with D maybe TRBD2 (6 bases). Germline CDR1 is SGHVS and CDR2 is FNYEAQ. Trimming removed 5 bases at V and 6 bases at J, with 19 bases between. CDR3 length: 16 residues. The CDR3 loop is CASSPPARSGAGELFF. In DNA form, the CDR3 reads TGTGCCAGCAGCCCCCCCGCGCGCTCGGGGGCCGGGGAGCTGTTTTTT.

This chain uses TRBV30 with TRBJ2-5; D is undetermined. The CDR3 length is 11 residues. V dropped 5 bases and J dropped 2 bases, with 6 bases sitting between them. Per germline, CDR1 GTSNPN and CDR2 SVGIG (reference sequence). Here the CDR3 DNA reads TGTGCCTGGGCGGTACAAGAGACCCAGTACTTC. It specifies CAWAVQETQYF.

This chain connects TRBV28 to TRBJ1-1; D is uncertain. Trimming removed 5 bases at V and 5 bases at J, with 12 bases between. Germline CDR1 MDHEN, CDR2 SYDVKM. The CDR3 covers 13 residues. Here the CDR3 reads CASSRQLETEAFF. The CDR3 DNA follows: TGTGCCAGCAGTCGCCAATTAGAGACTGAAGCTTTCTTT.

CDR3 bases: TGCGCCAGCAGCCAAGAGTCCCGGCAGAACACTGAAGCTTTCTTT. Amino acid sequence: CASSQESRQNTEAFF. The chain has TRBV4-1 and TRBJ1-1; D unresolved. Trimming took off 0 bases at V and 1 base at J, with 9 bases between the two ends. The CDR3 sequence is 15 residues long. CDR1 is MGHRA and CDR2 is YSYEKL in the germline V gene.

Written as DNA, the CDR3 is TGCGCCAGCAGCCCGCTAAACCGGGACTCCGTACCCACCGGGGAGCTGTTTTTT. This codes for CASSPLNRDSVPTGELFF. This chain links TRBV5-1 with TRBJ2-2; D possibly corresponds to TRBD2 (6 bases). V lost 4 bases and J lost 4, with 23 bases in between. This CDR3 contains 18 residues. Per germline, CDR1 SGHRS and CDR2 YFSETQ.

The sample holds a few counts of this clone. The sample carries other DNA sequences with the same CDR3. J is TRBJ1-5 and V is TRBV30; the D is unclear. The CDR3 is 13 residues long. With 0 bases removed from V and 1 base from J, the gap between germline ends came to 4 bases. Germline-derived CDR1 and CDR2 are GTSNPN and SVGIG (reference sequence). The CDR3 protein is CAWSVGSNQPQHF. In DNA, the CDR3 is TGTGCCTGGAGTGTGGGCAGCAATCAGCCCCAGCATTTT. Supplemented by reference TRBV30 and TRBJ1-5, the full variable domain reads SQTIHQWPATLVQPVGSPLSLECTVEGTSNPNLYWYRQAAGRGLQLLFYSVGIGQISSEVPQNLSASRPQDRQFILSSKKLLLSDSGFYLCAWSVGSNQPQHFGDGTRLSIL.

This chain uses TRBV11-2 with TRBJ1-2; D remains unclear. Trimming removed 0 bases at V and 4 bases at J, with 12 bases between. Germline values: CDR1 SGHAT, CDR2 FQNNGV. The CDR3 has 15 residues. This chain's CDR3 is CASSLDWATPYGYTF. CDR3 nucleotides: TGTGCCAGCAGCTTAGATTGGGCCACACCCTATGGCTACACCTTC.

The chain is built from TRBV2 and TRBJ1-2; perhaps TRBD1 as D (5 bases). CDR1 is SNHLY, CDR2 FYNNEI, per germline. V shed 5 bases and J shed 8 bases, with 21 bases lying between them. CDR3 length: 15 amino acids. The CDR3 reads CASSKNGDSGLGYTF. The CDR3 DNA follows: TGTGCCAGCAGTAAAAATGGTGACAGTGGGCTCGGCTACACCTTC. Variable domain in full (rest from reference TRBV2 and TRBJ1-2): EPEVTQTPSHQVTQMGQEVILRCVPISNHLYFYWYRQILGQKVEFLVSFYNNEISEKSEIFDDQFSVERPDGSNFTLKIRSTKLEDSAMYFCASSKNGDSGLGYTFGSGTRLTVV.

This clone was seen only once. This chain uses TRBV28 with TRBJ1-2; 9 bases line up with TRBD1. Germline trimming cut 6 bases from V and 6 bases from J; bases unmatched to any gene: 8. CDR3 length equals 14 residues. The germline V gene encodes CDR1 MDHEN and CDR2 SYDVKM. The CDR3 DNA sequence: TGTGCCAGCAGAACCCGGGGACAGGGTCATGGCTACACCTTC. It specifies CASRTRGQGHGYTF.

The chain carries TRBV27 and TRBJ2-5, with 13 nucleotides matching TRBD2. Germline V lookup: CDR1 MNHEY, CDR2 SMNVEV (reference sequence). The CDR3 has 15 amino acids. V was clipped by 5 bases and J by 4 bases; unmatched bases: 4. CDR3 protein: CASSPGTSGIETQYF. For the CDR3, the DNA is TGTGCCAGCAGTCCCGGGACTAGCGGGATAGAGACCCAGTACTTC.

V gene TRBV5-1 combines with J gene TRBJ2-1, with 8 positions matching TRBD2. The CDR3 extends over 15 amino acids. Trimming cost V 3 bases and J 0 bases; bases outside gene matches: 2. Per the germline V gene, CDR1 is SGHRS and CDR2 is YFSETQ. CDR3 in DNA: TGCGCCAGCAGCTCGCGGGGGGACTCCTACAATGAGCAGTTCTTC. As protein: CASSSRGDSYNEQFF.

The chain uses TRBV5-1 and TRBJ1-5, with D perhaps matching TRBD1 (6 bases). Germline V gene lookup returns CDR1 SGHRS and CDR2 YFSETQ. The V end was cut by 0 bases, the J end by 7 bases, with 14 bases between. The CDR3 loop spans 15 amino acids. DNA of the CDR3: TGCGCCAGCAGCTTGGACTCAGGGGCTTCCCAGCCCCAGCATTTT. Translation: CASSLDSGASQPQHF.

This clone was found a few times. This chain uses TRBV5-1 with TRBJ1-5; D not resolved. Trimming removed 2 bases from V and 3 bases from J, with 9 bases in between. The CDR3 runs 14 residues. Germline values: CDR1 SGHRS, CDR2 YFSETQ. DNA for the CDR3: TGCGCCAGCAGCTTCAGTAGCCCCAATCAGCCCCAGCATTTT. Its protein is CASSFSSPNQPQHF. Filled out from reference TRBV5-1 and TRBJ1-5, the complete variable domain reads KAGVTQTPRYLIKTRGQQVTLSCSPISGHRSVSWYQQTPGQGLQFLFEYFSETQRNKGNFPGRFSGRQFSNSRSEMNVSTLELGDSALYLCASSFSSPNQPQHFGDGTRLSIL.

The genes are TRBV19 and TRBJ2-7; TRBD1 agrees at 10 bases. The CDR3 has 15 residues. J lost 3 bases, V lost 4 bases, and 6 bases had no gene match. The germline V gene has CDR1 LNHDA and CDR2 SQIVND (reference sequence). CDR3 residues: CASSNTGTGDYEQYF. CDR3 DNA sequence: TGTGCCAGTAGTAATACCGGGACAGGGGACTACGAGCAGTACTTC.

This chain connects TRBV4-1 to TRBJ2-3; the D is unclear. CDR1 is MGHRA and CDR2 is YSYEKL in the germline V gene. The V end lost 1 base, the J end lost 4 bases, and 12 bases lay between the germline ends. CDR3 length equals 15 residues. CDR3 loop: CASSQGGFSPDTQYF. CDR3 DNA sequence: TGCGCCAGCAGCCAAGGTGGGTTTAGTCCAGATACGCAGTATTTT.